This note documents a single T cell receptor (beta chain) sequence. These data originate in a study of blood T cell repertoires in COVID-19. At the level of the study: COVID-19 samples from acute and convalescent phases originated in the United States, Italy and Spain. Sample material is recorded as cDNA or gDNA derived from T cells, B-cell-depleted T cells, or PBMCs.

Germline CDR1 and CDR2: MNHEY and SMNVEV (reference sequence). V trimming: 2 bases; J trimming: 4 bases; junction bases outside the gene matches: 3. The CDR3 has 15 amino acids. Profiling relied on immunoSEQ multiplex PCR, and the TCRdb table lists in-frame clones only, not all of them. The table includes 90,000 to 150,000 clones, around 89% detected once. The specimen was peripheral blood. This clonotype originated in a man between 65 and 79 years old with active or convalescent COVID-19. J is TRBJ1-2 and V is TRBV27; 11 bases line up with TRBD1. The CDR3 DNA follows: TGTGCCAGCAGTTTAGGACAGGGGGCTAGCTATGGCTACACCTTC. Its translation: CASSLGQGASYGYTF.